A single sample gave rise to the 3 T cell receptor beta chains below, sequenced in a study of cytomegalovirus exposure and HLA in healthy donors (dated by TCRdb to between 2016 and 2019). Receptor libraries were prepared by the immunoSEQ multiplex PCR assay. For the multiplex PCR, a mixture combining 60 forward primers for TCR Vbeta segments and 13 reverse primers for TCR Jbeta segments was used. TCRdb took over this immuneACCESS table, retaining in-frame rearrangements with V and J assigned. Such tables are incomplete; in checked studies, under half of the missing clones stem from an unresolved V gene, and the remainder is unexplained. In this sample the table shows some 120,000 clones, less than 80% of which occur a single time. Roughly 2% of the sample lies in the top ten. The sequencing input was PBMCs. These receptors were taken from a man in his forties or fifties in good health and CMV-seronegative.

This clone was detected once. The CDR3 region has the DNA TGTGCCAGCAGCTTTAGCGGGGGAGAAGAGACCCAGTACTTC. Translating it yields CASSFSGGEETQYF. The chain has TRBV5-8 and TRBJ2-5; 9 nucleotides agree with TRBD2. The length of the CDR3 is 14 residues. V shed 2 bases, J shed 3 bases, and the junction held 2 bases outside the gene matches. Germline V gene sequence: CDR1 SGHTS, CDR2 YDEGEE.

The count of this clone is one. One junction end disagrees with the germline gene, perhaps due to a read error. The CDR3 reads CSSSPGGVGSFF. In nucleotides, the CDR3 is TGTTCCAGCAGCCCCGGGGGTGTAGGGTCTTTCTTT. The chain uses TRBV7-9 and TRBJ1-1; D is possibly TRBD1 (5 bases). Germline CDR1 and CDR2: SEHNR and FQNEAQ (reference sequence). The CDR3 has 12 residues.

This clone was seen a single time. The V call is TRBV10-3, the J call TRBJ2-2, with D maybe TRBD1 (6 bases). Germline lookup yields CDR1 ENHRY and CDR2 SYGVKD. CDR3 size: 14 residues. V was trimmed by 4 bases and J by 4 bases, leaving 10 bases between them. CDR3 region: CAISGQATTGELFF. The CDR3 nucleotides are TGTGCCATCAGTGGACAGGCCACCACCGGGGAGCTGTTTTTT.